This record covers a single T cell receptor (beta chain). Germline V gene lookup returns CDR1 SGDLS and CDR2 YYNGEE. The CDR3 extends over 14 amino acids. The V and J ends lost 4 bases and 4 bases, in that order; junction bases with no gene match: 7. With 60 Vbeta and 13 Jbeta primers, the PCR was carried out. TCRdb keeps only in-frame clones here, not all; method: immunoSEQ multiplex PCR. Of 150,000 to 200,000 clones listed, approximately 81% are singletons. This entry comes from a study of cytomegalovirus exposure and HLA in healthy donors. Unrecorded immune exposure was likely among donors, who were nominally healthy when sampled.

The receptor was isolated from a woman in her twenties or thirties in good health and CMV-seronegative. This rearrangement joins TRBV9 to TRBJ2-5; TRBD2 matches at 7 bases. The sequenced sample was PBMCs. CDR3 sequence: CASSSRWGGETQYF. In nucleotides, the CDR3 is TGTGCCAGCAGCTCACGTTGGGGGGGAGAGACCCAGTACTTC.